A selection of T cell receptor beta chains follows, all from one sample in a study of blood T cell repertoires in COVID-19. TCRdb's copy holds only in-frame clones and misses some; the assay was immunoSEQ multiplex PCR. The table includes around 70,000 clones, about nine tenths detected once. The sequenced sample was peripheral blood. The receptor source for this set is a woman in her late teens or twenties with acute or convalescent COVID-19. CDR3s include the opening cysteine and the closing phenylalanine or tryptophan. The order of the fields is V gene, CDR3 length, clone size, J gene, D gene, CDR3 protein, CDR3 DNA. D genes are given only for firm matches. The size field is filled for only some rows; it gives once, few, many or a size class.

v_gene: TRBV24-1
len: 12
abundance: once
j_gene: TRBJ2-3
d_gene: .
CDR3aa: CATSGASDTQYF
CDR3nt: TGTGCCACCAGTGGAGCTTCTGATACGCAGTATTTT

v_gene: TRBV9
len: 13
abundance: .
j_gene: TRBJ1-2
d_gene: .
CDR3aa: CAPQWGPGDGYTF
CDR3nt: TGTGCCCCCCAATGGGGGCCTGGGGATGGCTACACCTTC

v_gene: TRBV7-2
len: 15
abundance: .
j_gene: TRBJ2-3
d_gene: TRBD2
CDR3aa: CASSLTAGLADTQYF
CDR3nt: TGTGCCAGCAGCTTGACAGCGGGACTCGCAGATACGCAGTATTTT

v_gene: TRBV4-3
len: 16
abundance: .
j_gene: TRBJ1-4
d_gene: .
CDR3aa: CASSQAWTATNEKLFF
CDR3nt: TGCGCCAGCAGCCAGGCATGGACAGCAACTAATGAAAAACTGTTTTTT

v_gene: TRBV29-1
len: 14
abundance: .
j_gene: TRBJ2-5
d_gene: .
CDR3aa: CSVKIQRGKETQYF
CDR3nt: TGCAGCGTTAAAATTCAGAGGGGGAAGGAGACCCAGTACTTC

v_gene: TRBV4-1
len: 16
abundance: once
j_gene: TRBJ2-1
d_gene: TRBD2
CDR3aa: CASSQPSGGGYNEQFF
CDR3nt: TGCGCCAGCAGCCAACCTAGCGGGGGGGGCTACAATGAGCAGTTCTTC

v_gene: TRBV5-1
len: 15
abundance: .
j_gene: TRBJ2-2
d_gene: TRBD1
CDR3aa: CASSLGQGGTGELFF
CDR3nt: TGCGCCAGCAGCTTGGGACAGGGGGGCACCGGGGAGCTGTTTTTT

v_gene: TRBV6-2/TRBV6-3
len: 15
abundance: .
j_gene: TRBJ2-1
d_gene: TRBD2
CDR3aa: CASSATSGSYNEQFF
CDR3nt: TGTGCCAGCAGCGCCACTAGCGGGAGTTACAATGAGCAGTTCTTC

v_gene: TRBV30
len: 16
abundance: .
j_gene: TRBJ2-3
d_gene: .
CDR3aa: CAWSRVTVSSTDTQYF
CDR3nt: TGTGCCTGGAGTCGAGTCACAGTATCGAGCACAGATACGCAGTATTTT

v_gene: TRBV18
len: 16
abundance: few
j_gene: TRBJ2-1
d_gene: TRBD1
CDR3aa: CASSFGTGAPYNEQFF
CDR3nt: TGTGCCAGCTCATTCGGGACAGGGGCCCCCTACAATGAGCAGTTCTTC

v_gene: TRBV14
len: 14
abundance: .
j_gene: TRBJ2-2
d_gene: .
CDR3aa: CASRRSGNTGELFF
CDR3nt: TGTGCCAGCAGGCGTAGCGGGAACACCGGGGAGCTGTTTTTT

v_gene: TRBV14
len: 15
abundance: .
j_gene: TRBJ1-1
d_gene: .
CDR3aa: CASNQVTGSGTEAFF
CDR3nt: TGTGCCAGCAACCAAGTTACGGGGAGTGGTACTGAAGCTTTCTTT

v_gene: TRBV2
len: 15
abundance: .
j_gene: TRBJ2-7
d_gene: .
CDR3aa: CASSDYLGPPHEQYF
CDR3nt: TGTGCCAGCAGTGATTACCTTGGGCCGCCCCACGAGCAGTACTTC

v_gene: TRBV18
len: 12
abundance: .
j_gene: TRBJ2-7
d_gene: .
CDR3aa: CASSEGLDEQYF
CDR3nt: TGTGCCAGCTCAGAGGGTTTAGACGAGCAGTACTTC

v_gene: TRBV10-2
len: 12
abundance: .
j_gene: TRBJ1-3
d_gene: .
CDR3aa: CASSQDGGTIYF
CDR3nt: TGCGCCAGCAGCCAAGACGGAGGGACCATATATTTT

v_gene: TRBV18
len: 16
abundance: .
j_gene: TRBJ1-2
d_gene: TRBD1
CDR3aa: CASSSAGGQGHYGYTF
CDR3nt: TGTGCCAGCTCATCGGCGGGGGGACAGGGGCACTATGGCTACACCTTC

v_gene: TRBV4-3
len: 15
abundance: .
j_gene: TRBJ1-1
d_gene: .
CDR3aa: CASSQEATGMTEAFF
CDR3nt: TGCGCCAGCAGCCAAGAGGCAACAGGGATGACTGAAGCTTTCTTT

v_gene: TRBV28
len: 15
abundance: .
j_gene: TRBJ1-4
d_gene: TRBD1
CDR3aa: CASSFFSAGGEKLFF
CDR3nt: TGTGCCAGCAGTTTCTTTTCGGCAGGGGGAGAAAAACTGTTTTTT

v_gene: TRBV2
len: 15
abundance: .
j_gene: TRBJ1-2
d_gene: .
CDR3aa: CASSEMDRPHYGYTF
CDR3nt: TGTGCCAGCAGTGAAATGGACAGACCCCACTATGGCTACACCTTC

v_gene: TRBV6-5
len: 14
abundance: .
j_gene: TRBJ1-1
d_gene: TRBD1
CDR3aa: CASSYTGQGAEAFF
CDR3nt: TGTGCCAGCAGTTACACGGGACAGGGCGCTGAAGCTTTCTTT

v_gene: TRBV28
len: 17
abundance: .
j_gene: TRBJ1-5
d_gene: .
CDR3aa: CASSLGRGRGSNQPQHF
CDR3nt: TGTGCCAGCAGTTTAGGGAGGGGGAGGGGTAGCAATCAGCCCCAGCATTTT

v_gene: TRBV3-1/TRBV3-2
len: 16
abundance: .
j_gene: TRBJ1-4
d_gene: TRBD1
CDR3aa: CASSQTPGQSNEKLFF
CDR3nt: TGTGCCAGCAGCCAAACGCCGGGACAGAGTAATGAAAAACTGTTTTTT

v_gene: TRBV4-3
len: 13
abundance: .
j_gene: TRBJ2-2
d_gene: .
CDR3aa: CASSQDRTGELFF
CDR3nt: TGCGCCAGCAGCCAAGACCGGACCGGGGAGCTGTTTTTT

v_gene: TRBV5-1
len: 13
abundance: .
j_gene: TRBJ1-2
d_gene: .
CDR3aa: CASRTGSGDGYTF
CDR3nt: TGCGCCAGCAGAACAGGTTCAGGGGACGGCTACACCTTC

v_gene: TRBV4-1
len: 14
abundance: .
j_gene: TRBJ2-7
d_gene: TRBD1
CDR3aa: CASSQGDRAGEQYF
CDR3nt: TGCGCCAGCAGCCAAGGAGACAGGGCTGGGGAGCAGTACTTC

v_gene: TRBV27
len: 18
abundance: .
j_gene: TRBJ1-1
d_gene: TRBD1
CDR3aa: CASKSWAGTGGWGTEAFF
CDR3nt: TGTGCCAGCAAATCTTGGGCCGGGACAGGGGGTTGGGGGACTGAAGCTTTCTTT

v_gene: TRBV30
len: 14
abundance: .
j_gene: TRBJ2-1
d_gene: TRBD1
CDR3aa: CAWNSDRGLNEQFF
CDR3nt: TGTGCCTGGAACTCGGACAGGGGTTTGAATGAGCAGTTCTTC

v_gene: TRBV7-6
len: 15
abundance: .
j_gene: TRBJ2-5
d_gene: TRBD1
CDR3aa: CASSLTQGARPERYF
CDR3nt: TGTGCCAGCAGCCTAACACAGGGGGCCCGTCCGGAACGGTACTTC

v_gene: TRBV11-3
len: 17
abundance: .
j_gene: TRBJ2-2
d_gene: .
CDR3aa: CASSLPDSATSTGELFF
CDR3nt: TGTGCCAGCAGCTTACCGGACAGCGCAACCTCCACCGGGGAGCTGTTTTTT

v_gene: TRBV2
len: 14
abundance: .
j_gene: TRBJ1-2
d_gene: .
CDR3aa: CASSELQGGSGYTF
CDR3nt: TGTGCCAGCAGTGAACTACAGGGAGGGAGTGGCTACACCTTC

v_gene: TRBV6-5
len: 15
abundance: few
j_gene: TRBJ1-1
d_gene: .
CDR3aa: CASRASTRVNTEAFF
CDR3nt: TGTGCCAGCAGAGCATCGACGAGGGTGAACACTGAAGCTTTCTTT

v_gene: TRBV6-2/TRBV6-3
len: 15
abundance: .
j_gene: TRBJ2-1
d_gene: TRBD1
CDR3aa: CASSYKGTGVREQFF
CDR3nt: TGTGCCAGCAGTTACAAGGGGACAGGGGTTCGCGAGCAGTTCTTC

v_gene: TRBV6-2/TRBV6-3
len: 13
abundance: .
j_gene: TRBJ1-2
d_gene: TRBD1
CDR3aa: CASSSQGWTGYTF
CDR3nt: TGTGCCAGCAGCTCACAGGGGTGGACTGGCTACACCTTC

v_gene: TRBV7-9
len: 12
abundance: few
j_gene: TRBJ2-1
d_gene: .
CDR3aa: CASSLGRGEQFF
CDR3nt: TGTGCCAGCAGCTTAGGGCGGGGTGAGCAGTTCTTC

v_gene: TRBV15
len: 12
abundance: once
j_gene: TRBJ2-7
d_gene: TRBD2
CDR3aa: CATRAGAYEQYF
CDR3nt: TGTGCCACCAGGGCGGGGGCCTACGAGCAGTACTTC